The rows below give T cell receptor beta chains drawn from one sample of a study of T cell changes during pregnancy in multiple sclerosis. Libraries were prepared by immunoSEQ multiplex PCR; TCRdb keeps only in-frame clonotypes and omits some of them. The data show about 59,000 clones, over 90% seen once. The sequencing here drew on CD8+ T cells from peripheral blood mononuclear cells, taken in the third trimester of pregnancy. These receptors originate from a female donor with multiple sclerosis, enrolled in a pregnancy study. Both conserved end residues are part of each CDR3. A D gene is named only where the DNA matches it firmly. Where a row states a size, it is once, few, many or the class of an expanded clone; other rows omit it.

>TRBJ2-7|NA|TRBV19|TRBD1
TGTGCCACCCAAAGGACAGGGGGTATCTACGAGCAGTACTTC
CATQRTGGIYEQYF
>TRBJ2-7|NA|TRBV5-8|TRBD2
TGTGCCAGCAGCCAAGGGACTAGCGCTTCCTACGAGCAGTACTTC
CASSQGTSASYEQYF
>TRBJ1-3|NA|TRBV12-5|NA
TGTGCTAGTGGCCCCGGGGTGAACACCATATATTTT
CASGPGVNTIYF
>TRBJ2-5|NA|TRBV7-8|TRBD2
TGTGCCAGCAGCTGGCTAGCGGGAGGGCCGGGTGAGACCCAGTACTTC
CASSWLAGGPGETQYF
>TRBJ1-2|NA|TRBV6-5|TRBD1
TGTGCCAGCAGTTACTCTCGGCAGGGGGCCTGGCGTGGCTACACCTTC
CASSYSRQGAWRGYTF
>TRBJ2-7|NA|TRBV28|TRBD2
TGTGCCAGCAGGATGACTAGCGGGAGTTCTTACGAGCAGTACTTC
CASRMTSGSSYEQYF
>TRBJ1-5|NA|TRBV5-6|NA
TGTGCCAGCAGCCCAACGGGAGGGGTTGGCAATCAGCCCCAGCATTTT
CASSPTGGVGNQPQHF
>TRBJ1-1|NA|TRBV7-9|NA
TGTGCCAGCAGCTTAAATAGTGGGCGTGAAGCTTTCTTT
CASSLNSGREAFF
>TRBJ1-5|NA|TRBV2|NA
TGTGCCAGCACTATTGGGGGCAGTTGGACAGATCAGCCCCAGCATTTT
CASTIGGSWTDQPQHF
>TRBJ1-2|few|TRBV28|NA
TGTGCCAGCACCCCGGGGTGGCCCGACTCAATCTATGGCTACACCTTC
CASTPGWPDSIYGYTF
>TRBJ2-1|NA|TRBV27|NA
TGTGCCAGCAGAGGATCCTGGAGCTCCTACAATGAGCAGTTCTTC
CASRGSWSSYNEQFF
>TRBJ2-1|NA|TRBV5-1|TRBD1
TGCGCCAGCAGCTTGGGGGACAGGGATGCCAATGAGCAGTTCTTC
CASSLGDRDANEQFF
>TRBJ2-1|NA|TRBV29-1|TRBD2
TGCAGCGTTGTAGCGGGAGCGCATGAGCAGTTCTTC
CSVVAGAHEQFF
>TRBJ2-7|few|TRBV29-1|TRBD1
TGCAGCGGGGGACAGGGGGAAATCGAGCAGTACTTC
CSGGQGEIEQYF
>TRBJ2-1|NA|TRBV11-2|NA
TGTGCCAGCAGGCAAAACCGGGGGAGGACCTACAATGAGCAGTTCTTC
CASRQNRGRTYNEQFF
>TRBJ2-1|NA|TRBV19|TRBD1
TGTGCCAGTAGTAGTTGGGACAGCTTACAGGGTGAGCAGTTCTTC
CASSSWDSLQGEQFF
>TRBJ2-1|NA|TRBV7-8|TRBD1
TGTGCCAGCAGCCCAGGGACAGGGCGCTCCTACAATGAGCAGTTCTTC
CASSPGTGRSYNEQFF
>TRBJ1-5|once|TRBV7-6|NA
TGTGCCAGCAGCTCAGACCCCAGGGGTCAGCCCCAGCATTTT
CASSSDPRGQPQHF
>TRBJ2-2|NA|TRBV6-5|NA
TGTGCCAGCAGTTACGGGGCTAGCGTCGGCGGGGAGCTGTTTTTT
CASSYGASVGGELFF
>TRBJ2-1|NA|TRBV7-6|NA
TGTGCCAGCAGCTTTCCCTCAGCGGCCAATGAGCAGTTCTTC
CASSFPSAANEQFF
>TRBJ2-7|NA|TRBV28|TRBD1
TGTGCCAGCAGTTCCGCGAACAGGGGACCCTACGAGCAGTACTTC
CASSSANRGPYEQYF
>TRBJ2-5|once|TRBV7-9|TRBD2
TGTGCCAGCGATTATGAGGGGACTAGCGGGAGGGCCCGGGAGGAGACCCAGTACTTC
CASDYEGTSGRAREETQYF
>TRBJ2-7|once|TRBV6-7|NA
TGTGCCAGCAGTTACCCCCTCCATACGGACAGGGAGGGACGACGCTCCTACGAGCAGTACTTC
CASSYPLHTDREGRRSYEQYF
>TRBJ1-2|NA|TRBV9|TRBD1
TGTGCCAGCAGCATATACAGGGGGGGCTACACCTTC
CASSIYRGGYTF
>TRBJ2-2|NA|TRBV7-3|TRBD2
TGTGCCAGCAGCTTGACGGGAGGGAGGAACACCGGGGAGCTGTTTTTT
CASSLTGGRNTGELFF
>TRBJ2-7|NA|TRBV18|TRBD2
TGTGCCAGCTCACCGTCGGGAGGGCTCGGCGAGCAGTACTTC
CASSPSGGLGEQYF
>TRBJ2-3|once|TRBV27|NA
TGTGCCAGCAGCCGACAGCCAAGCACAGATACGCAGTATTTT
CASSRQPSTDTQYF
>TRBJ2-1|NA|TRBV10-3|TRBD2
TGTGCCATCAGTGACCCAAGGACTAGCGGGGTATACAATGAGCAGTTCTTC
CAISDPRTSGVYNEQFF